The 8 T cell receptor beta chains below all came from one sample that was sequenced in a study of Tregs in tolerant kidney transplant recipients. Libraries were prepared by immunoSEQ multiplex PCR; TCRdb keeps only in-frame clonotypes and omits some of them. The sample records fewer than 70,000 clones, around 82% being singletons. Material: CD4+ T cells from blood. These receptors came from a human donor in good health.

CDR3 in amino acids: CASSLGMVAGPIAKNIQYF. CDR3 coding DNA: TGTGCCAGCAGCTTGGGTATGGTAGCGGGCCCAATAGCCAAAAACATTCAGTACTTC. The rearrangement links TRBV11-2 to TRBJ2-4; 7 bases line up with TRBD2. V shed 3 bases, J shed 0 bases, and the junction held 14 bases outside the gene matches. This CDR3 is built from 19 residues. CDR1 and CDR2 (germline): SGHAT, FQNNGV.

The J gene is TRBJ2-7, the V gene TRBV2, with D unresolved. CDR1 and CDR2 (germline): SNHLY, FYNNEI. The CDR3 is 15 residues long. V dropped 8 bases and J dropped 1 base, with 18 bases sitting between them. CDR3 region: CASGADPRFSYEQYF. CDR3 DNA: TGTGCCAGCGGAGCAGATCCGCGCTTTTCCTACGAGCAGTACTTC.

The rearrangement joins TRBV15 to TRBJ2-7; 10 bases are a match to TRBD2. The trim removed 2 bases at V and 0 bases at J, leaving 10 bases unmatched. Germline V gives CDR1 LNHNV, CDR2 YYDKDF (reference sequence). The CDR3 is 18 residues long. CDR3 DNA sequence: TGTGCCACCAGCAGATTTAGGTTTTCTAGCGGGAGCTCCTACGAGCAGTACTTC. It yields the protein CATSRFRFSSGSSYEQYF.

V is TRBV11-2 and J is TRBJ1-2; D is ambiguous. This CDR3 contains 11 residues. CDR1 and CDR2 from the germline V gene are SGHAT and FQNNGV. Trimming removed 6 bases at V and 13 bases at J, with 15 bases between. CDR3 protein: CASSGSIGITF. The DNA of the CDR3 is TGTGCCAGCAGTGGGAGTATTGGCATCACCTTC. The complete variable domain, with remaining parts taken from reference TRBV11-2 and TRBJ1-2, reads EAGVAQSPRYKIIEKRQSVAFWCNPISGHATLYWYQQILGQGPKLLIQFQNNGVVDDSQLPKDRFSAERLKGVDSTLKIQPAKLEDSAVYLCASSGSIGITFGSGTRLTVV.

The rearrangement joins TRBV30 to TRBJ2-5, with D tentatively TRBD1 (6 bases). Trimming shortened V by 3 bases and J by 3 bases, and 14 bases separated the two germline ends. Per germline, CDR1 GTSNPN and CDR2 SVGIG (reference sequence). The CDR3 contains 14 residues. CDR3 sequence (DNA): TGTGCCTGGAGGGCTACGGACAGCAAAGAGACCCAGTACTTC. It encodes CAWRATDSKETQYF.

The sample holds one count of this clone. This chain uses TRBV19 with TRBJ2-5, with TRBD2 matching over 9 bases. CDR1 and CDR2 from the germline V gene are LNHDA and SQIVND (reference sequence). This CDR3 contains 17 residues. V lost 4 bases, J lost 6 bases, and 15 bases stayed unmatched. The CDR3 is CASSTDDIAGVGKTQYF. In DNA form, the CDR3 reads TGTGCCAGTAGTACCGATGATATAGCGGGAGTTGGAAAGACCCAGTACTTC.

The rearrangement links TRBV19 to TRBJ2-7; D call uncertain. The CDR3 runs to 12 residues. The germline gives CDR1 LNHDA, CDR2 SQIVND (reference sequence). V was cut by 6 bases and J by 7 bases, with 13 bases left in between. The CDR3 region has the DNA TGTGCCAGTAGCCACCGGGCCGGGGAGCAGTACTTC. Translation: CASSHRAGEQYF. Supplemented by reference TRBV19 and TRBJ2-7, the full variable domain reads DGGITQSPKYLFRKEGQNVTLSCEQNLNHDAMYWYRQDPGQGLRLIYYSQIVNDFQKGDIAEGYSVSREKKESFPLTVTSAQKNPTAFYLCASSHRAGEQYFGPGTRLTVT.

The rearrangement joins TRBV5-6 to TRBJ2-1, with 7 nucleotides matching TRBD2. With V trimmed by 2 bases and J by 8 bases, 10 bases remained unmatched. Per germline, CDR1 SGHDT and CDR2 YYEEEE. The CDR3 is made up of 15 amino acids. In DNA, the CDR3 is TGTGCCAGCAGCTTTATTTGGGAGGGCCTCTATGAGCAGTTCTTC. Translation gives CASSFIWEGLYEQFF.